This TCR beta chain was recorded in a study of OX40 agonist ivuxolimab in advanced cancers. CDR3 length: 14 residues. The J segment lost 9 bases and the V segment lost 4 bases, leaving 8 bases of the junction unmatched. The germline V gene has CDR1 LNHNV and CDR2 YYDKDF (reference sequence). The assay was immunoSEQ multiplex PCR, and TCRdb's table has in-frame clones only and misses some. In the table there are tens of thousands of clones, less than 95% of which are singletons. The chain joins TRBV15 to TRBJ1-5; 8 positions agree with TRBD1. The sample consisted of CD4+ or CD8+ T cells sorted from blood, taken in a trial of the OX40 agonist ivuxolimab. The TCR originated in an adult with an advanced solid tumor such as melanoma, head and neck, liver or kidney cancer. The CDR3 DNA is TGTGCCACCAGCAAGACAGGGGCAATTCGGCCCCAGCATTTT. It codes for CATSKTGAIRPQHF.